This T cell receptor (beta chain) is from a study of shared clonotypes between healthy human individuals. Study findings and constraints: Generation probabilities of non-shared clonotypes were lower (relative to those shared by all four donors).

The material for each subset, its genomic DNA, was split evenly across several immunoSEQ plates. Here immunoSEQ multiplex PCR was the method, and the copy in TCRdb shows in-frame clones only, minus some. Here the sample spans about 2.3 million clones, approximately 93% being singletons. With regard to this clone: What it binds is unknown.

V was pared by 0 bases and J by 6 bases, with 11 bases between. The CDR3 has 15 residues. In germline, CDR1 is MGHRA, CDR2 YSYEKL. Sequencing was done on a sample of naive CD4+ T cells from PBMCs. Subset of the sample: CD45RA+ positively selected. The clonotype was recovered from a young man in good health. Some clones in this sample may be carry-over from other donors' samples. This chain uses TRBV4-1 with TRBJ1-4; a weak D match, TRBD1 (5 bases). The CDR3 DNA reads as TGCGCCAGCAGCCAAGACAGGGAAAGGTATGAAAAACTGTTTTTT. Protein: CASSQDRERYEKLFF.